The rows below give T cell receptor beta chains drawn from one sample of a study of blood T cell repertoires in COVID-19. Method: immunoSEQ multiplex PCR; TCRdb's copy keeps in-frame clones and lacks some. The sample includes 200,000 to 250,000 clones, 65% to 90% of them seen just once. Specimen: peripheral blood. The receptors derive from a human donor in a cohort sampled during active COVID-19. The CDR3 runs from the conserved cysteine through the conserved F or W.

j_call | v_call | cdr3_aa
TRBJ1-5 | TRBV24-1 | CATSEQGHNQPQHF
TRBJ2-3 | TRBV13 | CASSSASRGRNTQYF
TRBJ1-1 | TRBV18 | CASSQGPATEAFF
TRBJ2-4 | TRBV19 | CASSGPGLAGDIQYF
TRBJ2-7 | TRBV9 | CASSAASGMNSYEQYF
TRBJ1-4 | TRBV19 | CASSSVGRGQGRSTNEKLFF
TRBJ2-7 | TRBV5-4 | CAGGGEMDEQYF
TRBJ2-1 | TRBV7-9 | CASSFREVLGDEQFF
TRBJ2-5 | TRBV28 | CASSLEGYGTQYF
TRBJ2-5 | TRBV30 | CAWSFGLAGVETQYF
TRBJ2-7 | TRBV6-2/TRBV6-3 | CASSYSASGSEPYEQYF
TRBJ1-1 | TRBV6-5 | CASRYRGSGPEAFF
TRBJ2-3 | TRBV5-1 | CASSPDGGDTQYF
TRBJ1-3 | TRBV25-1 | CASSAGQGRNTIYF
TRBJ2-7 | TRBV28 | CASSHRDRVSYEQYF
TRBJ2-3 | TRBV27 | CASSSGLAGEVTDTQYF
TRBJ2-5 | TRBV6-6 | CASSYSIPGGTEYF
TRBJ2-7 | TRBV7-8 | CASSLARGRDQQYF
TRBJ2-7 | TRBV7-9 | CASRDDRGKHEQYF
TRBJ2-7 | TRBV5-4 | CASSLGVGGRGYEQYF
TRBJ2-7 | TRBV29-1 | CSVLKQGGYEQYF
TRBJ2-7 | TRBV5-1 | CASSLESWSYEQYF
TRBJ1-1 | TRBV12-3/TRBV12-4 | CASSSGGRRAFF
TRBJ1-6 | TRBV5-4 | CASSLGTGVYSPLHF
TRBJ2-3 | TRBV5-6 | CASSLRRAVTDTQYF
TRBJ2-7 | TRBV7-2 | CASSLRDRGDEQYF
TRBJ2-1 | TRBV5-1 | CASSSQRERRDEQFF
TRBJ2-6 | TRBV5-4 | CASSLSHSGANVLTF
TRBJ2-7 | TRBV5-1 | CASSLQALDEQYF
TRBJ1-2 | TRBV9 | CASSVDGQGFYGYTF
TRBJ1-2 | TRBV5-1 | CASSFNTGGSGYTF
TRBJ2-7 | TRBV27 | CASSLQGSYEQYF
TRBJ2-3 | TRBV5-6 | CASSPYRLEKSTDTQYF
TRBJ1-1 | TRBV6-5 | CATRGGLEAFF